The clone carrying this T cell receptor (beta chain) was counted a few times. Its specificity is not known. The sample originates from a study of T cells after yellow fever vaccination. V lost 1 base to trimming and J lost 6 bases, with 19 bases between them. In germline, CDR1 is SEHNR, CDR2 FQNEAQ (reference sequence). This CDR3 has 16 amino acids. Study-level results: In FACS-sorted repertoires, abundant clonotypes from the bulk population could appear as contaminants. Researchers noted that a small share of clonotypes showed up in both CD4 and CD8 compartments. Reappearing after the booster were most of the clones from primary vaccination (about 96% CD4, around 88% CD8).

Researchers made TCR cDNA using 5'RACE template switching, and this step added a universal primer site and UMIs. Each CDR3 protein gets one entry after TCRdb re-called the 5' RACE reads with MiXCR. Of approximately 550,000 distinct CDR3 sequences listed, approximately 13% are singletons. This receptor was identified in a man between 25 and 39 years old who received the YFV17D yellow fever vaccine. The rearrangement joins TRBV7-9 to TRBJ2-7; perhaps TRBD2 as D (7 bases). The sample consisted of PBMCs, taken on the day of the yellow fever booster vaccination. The CDR3 sequence is CASSLGGGREVREQYF. In DNA form, the CDR3 reads TGTGCCAGCAGCTTAGGCGGGGGCAGGGAGGTACGCGAGCAGTACTTC.